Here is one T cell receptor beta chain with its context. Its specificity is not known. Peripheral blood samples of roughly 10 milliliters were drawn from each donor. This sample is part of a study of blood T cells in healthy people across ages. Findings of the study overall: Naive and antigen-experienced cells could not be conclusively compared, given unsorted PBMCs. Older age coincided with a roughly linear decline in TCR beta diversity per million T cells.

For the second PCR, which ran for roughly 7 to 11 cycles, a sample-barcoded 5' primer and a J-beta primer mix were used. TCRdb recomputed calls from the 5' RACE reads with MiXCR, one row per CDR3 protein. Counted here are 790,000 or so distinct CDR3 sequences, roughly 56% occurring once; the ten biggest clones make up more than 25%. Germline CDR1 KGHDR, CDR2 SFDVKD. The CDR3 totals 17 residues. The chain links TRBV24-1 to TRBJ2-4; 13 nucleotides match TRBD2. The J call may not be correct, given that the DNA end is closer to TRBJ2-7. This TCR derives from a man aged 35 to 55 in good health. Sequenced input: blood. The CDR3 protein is CATSDLGLAGDDYEQYF. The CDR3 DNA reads TGTGCCACCAGTGACCTCGGACTAGCGGGAGATGACTACGAGCAGTACTTC.